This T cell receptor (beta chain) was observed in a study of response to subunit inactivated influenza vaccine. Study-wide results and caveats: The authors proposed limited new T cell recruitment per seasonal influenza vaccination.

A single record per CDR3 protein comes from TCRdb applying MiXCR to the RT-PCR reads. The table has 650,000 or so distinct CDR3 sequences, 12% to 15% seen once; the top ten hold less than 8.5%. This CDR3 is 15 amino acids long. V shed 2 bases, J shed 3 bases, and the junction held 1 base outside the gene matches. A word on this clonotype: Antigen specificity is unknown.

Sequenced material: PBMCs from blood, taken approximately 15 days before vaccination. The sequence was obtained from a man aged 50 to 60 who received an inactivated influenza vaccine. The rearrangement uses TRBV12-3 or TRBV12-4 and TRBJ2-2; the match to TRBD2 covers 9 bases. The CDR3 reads CASSLSGGYTGELFF. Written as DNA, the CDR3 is TGTGCCAGCAGTTTAAGCGGGGGGTACACCGGGGAGCTGTTTTTT.